This T cell receptor beta chain was recorded in a study of CD8+CD57+ T cells in acquired aplastic anemia. Overall study context: The study obtained an average of approximately 3 ug of DNA from sorted CD4+ and CD8+ cells.

Trimming at V came to 3 bases and at J to 2 bases, leaving 4 bases not matched to a gene. Germline-derived CDR1 and CDR2 are SNHLY and FYNNEI. This CDR3 has 15 amino acids. At least ten counts were recorded for this clonotype. Individuals selected for sequencing had exhibited CD8+CD57+ cell expansion on flow cytometry. Blood was sampled before the patients had received any therapy. The template used for profiling TCR beta VDJ and CDR3 was genomic DNA. MiXCR, applied by TCRdb to the reads, yields one record per CDR3 protein. The data show 180,000 or so distinct CDR3 sequences, roughly 50% seen once. The chain employs TRBV2 and TRBJ2-7; 10 nucleotides agree with TRBD1. Sequences were obtained from sorted CD4+, CD8+, or CD8+CD57+ T cells (not recorded which) from PBMCs. This clonotype was sampled from a human donor with aplastic anemia. The CDR3 protein is CASSDYGTGAYEQYF. The CDR3 coding sequence is TGTGCCAGCAGTGATTACGGGACAGGGGCCTACGAGCAGTACTTC.